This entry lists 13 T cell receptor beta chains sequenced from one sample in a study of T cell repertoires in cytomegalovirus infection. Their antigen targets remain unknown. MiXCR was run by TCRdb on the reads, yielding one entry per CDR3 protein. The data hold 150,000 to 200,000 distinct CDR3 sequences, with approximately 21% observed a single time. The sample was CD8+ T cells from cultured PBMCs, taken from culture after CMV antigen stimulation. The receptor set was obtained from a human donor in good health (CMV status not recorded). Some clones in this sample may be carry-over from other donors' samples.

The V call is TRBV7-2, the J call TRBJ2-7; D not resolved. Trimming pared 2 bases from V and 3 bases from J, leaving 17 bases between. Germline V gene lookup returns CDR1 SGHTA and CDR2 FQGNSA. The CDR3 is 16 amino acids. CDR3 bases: TGTGCCAGCAGCTTAAATAGGCCAGTTGTTAACTACGAGCAGTACTTC. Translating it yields CASSLNRPVVNYEQYF.

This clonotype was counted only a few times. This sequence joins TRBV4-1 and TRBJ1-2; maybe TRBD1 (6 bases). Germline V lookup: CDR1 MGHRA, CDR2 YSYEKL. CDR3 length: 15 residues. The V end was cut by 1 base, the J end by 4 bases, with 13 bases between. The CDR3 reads CASSQAEGVVYGYTF. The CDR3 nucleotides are TGCGCCAGCAGCCAAGCTGAGGGGGTGGTCTATGGCTACACCTTC.

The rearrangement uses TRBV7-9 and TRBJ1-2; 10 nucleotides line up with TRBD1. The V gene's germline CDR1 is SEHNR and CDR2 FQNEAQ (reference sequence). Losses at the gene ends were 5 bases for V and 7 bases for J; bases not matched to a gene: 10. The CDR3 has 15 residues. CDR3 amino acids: CASSPSGQGIAGYTF. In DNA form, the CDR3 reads TGTGCCAGCAGCCCCTCGGGACAGGGGATTGCTGGCTACACCTTC.

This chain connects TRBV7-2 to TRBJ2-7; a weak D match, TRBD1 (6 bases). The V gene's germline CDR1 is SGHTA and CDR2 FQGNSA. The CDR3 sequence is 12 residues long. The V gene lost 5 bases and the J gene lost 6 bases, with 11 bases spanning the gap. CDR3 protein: CASSPQDSEQYF. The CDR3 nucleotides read TGTGCCAGCAGCCCCCAGGACAGCGAGCAGTACTTC.

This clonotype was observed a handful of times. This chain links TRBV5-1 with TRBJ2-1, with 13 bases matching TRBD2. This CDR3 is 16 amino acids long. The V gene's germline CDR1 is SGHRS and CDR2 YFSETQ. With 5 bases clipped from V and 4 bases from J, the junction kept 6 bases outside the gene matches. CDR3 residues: CASRPTSGGGYNEQFF. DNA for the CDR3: TGCGCCAGCAGACCTACTAGCGGGGGGGGTTACAATGAGCAGTTCTTC.

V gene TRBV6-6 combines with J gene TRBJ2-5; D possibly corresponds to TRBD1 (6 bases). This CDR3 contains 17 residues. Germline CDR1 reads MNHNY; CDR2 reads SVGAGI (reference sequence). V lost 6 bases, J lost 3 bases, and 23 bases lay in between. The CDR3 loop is CASSLYQAATGKETQYF. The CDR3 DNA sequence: TGTGCCAGCAGCCTTTACCAGGCAGCCACAGGGAAAGAGACCCAGTACTTC.

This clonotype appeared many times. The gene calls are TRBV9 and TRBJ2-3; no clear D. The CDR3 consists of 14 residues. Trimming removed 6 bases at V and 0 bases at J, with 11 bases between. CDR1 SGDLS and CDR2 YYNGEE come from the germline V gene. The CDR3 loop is CASTPYSSTDTQYF. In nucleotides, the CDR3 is TGTGCCAGCACCCCGTACTCTAGCACAGATACGCAGTATTTT.

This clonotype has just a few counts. The CDR3 reads CASSAHRDRGNSPLHF. The CDR3 nucleotides are TGTGCCAGCAGCGCCCATAGGGACAGGGGGAATTCACCCCTCCACTTT. V is TRBV9 and J is TRBJ1-6; 11 nucleotides align to TRBD1. From germline, CDR1 is SGDLS and CDR2 YYNGEE. V shed 3 bases and J 7 bases; nucleotides not matched to a gene: 6. CDR3 length equals 16 residues.

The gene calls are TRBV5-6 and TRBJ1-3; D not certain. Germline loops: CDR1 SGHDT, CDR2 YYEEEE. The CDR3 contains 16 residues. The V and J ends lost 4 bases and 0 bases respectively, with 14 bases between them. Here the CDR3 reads CASSGWTEFSGNTIYF. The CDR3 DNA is TGTGCCAGCAGCGGATGGACGGAGTTCTCTGGAAACACCATATATTTT.

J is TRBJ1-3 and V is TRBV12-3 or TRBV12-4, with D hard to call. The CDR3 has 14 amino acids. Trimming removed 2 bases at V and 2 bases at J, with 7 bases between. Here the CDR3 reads CASSLSSTGNTIYF. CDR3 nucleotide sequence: TGTGCCAGCAGTTTATCGTCCACTGGAAACACCATATATTTT.

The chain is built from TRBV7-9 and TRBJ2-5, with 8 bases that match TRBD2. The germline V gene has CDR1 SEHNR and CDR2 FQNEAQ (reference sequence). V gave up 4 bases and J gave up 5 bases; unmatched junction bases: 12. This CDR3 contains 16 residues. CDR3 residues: CASSSPLAGGGETQYF. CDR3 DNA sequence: TGTGCCAGCAGCTCACCACTCGCGGGGGGCGGCGAGACCCAGTACTTC.

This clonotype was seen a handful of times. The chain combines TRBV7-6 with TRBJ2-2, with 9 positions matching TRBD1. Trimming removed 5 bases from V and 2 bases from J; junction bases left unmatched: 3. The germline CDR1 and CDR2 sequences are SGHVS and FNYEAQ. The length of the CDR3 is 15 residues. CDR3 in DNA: TGTGCCAGCAGCAACAGGGGGCTTAACACCGGGGAGCTGTTTTTT. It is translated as CASSNRGLNTGELFF.

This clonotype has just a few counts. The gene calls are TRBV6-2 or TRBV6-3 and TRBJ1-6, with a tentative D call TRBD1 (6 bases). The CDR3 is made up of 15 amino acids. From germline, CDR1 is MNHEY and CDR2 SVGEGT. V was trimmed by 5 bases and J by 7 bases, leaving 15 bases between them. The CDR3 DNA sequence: TGTGCCAGCAGTGGCGTCTTGGACAGCAATTCACCCCTCCACTTT. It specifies CASSGVLDSNSPLHF.